This TCR beta chain appears in the sequencing data of a study of T-cell reconstitution after alpha-beta-depleted transplantation in children. Unique molecular identifiers were used in preparing the TCRbeta library. TCRdb re-derived calls from the PCR reads in MiXCR, one entry per CDR3 protein. Of about 97,000 distinct CDR3 sequences listed, 7.5% to 9.5% are singletons. The table lists this clonotype with many counts. The germline V gene has CDR1 LNHNV and CDR2 YYDKDF (reference sequence). This CDR3 is built from 17 residues. V lost 3 bases, J lost 2 bases, and 9 bases stayed unmatched. V and J are TRBV15 and TRBJ2-7, with TRBD2 identical over 11 bases. This TCR was sampled from a boy between 2 and 10 years old with acute lymphoblastic leukemia, due to receive a stem cell transplant. Sequenced material: PBMCs, taken before TCRalphabeta/CD19-depleted stem cell transplant. CDR3 loop: CATSRASGGRPTYEQYF. For the CDR3, the DNA is TGTGCCACCAGCAGGGCTAGCGGGGGGCGGCCCACCTACGAGCAGTACTTC.